The 11 T cell receptor beta chains given below trace back to one sample, sequenced in a study of STAT3 mutations in large granular lymphocyte leukemia. TCRdb's table, derived via immunoSEQ multiplex PCR, lists solely in-frame clones and lacks some. This sample yields roughly 13,000 clones, of which about nine tenths are seen a single time; about 12% belongs to the top ten. Antigens of these TCRs are unknown. Study-wide findings and caveats: At least one immunodominant TCR beta clonotype appeared in every T-cell large granular lymphocyte leukemia patient.

Sequenced: PBMCs. The receptors were gathered from a human donor with T large granular lymphocyte leukemia. Some clones in this sample may be carry-over from other donors' samples.

The V gene is TRBV2, the J gene TRBJ1-1, with no clear D. The ends were cut back, 2 bases at V and 5 bases at J, with 6 bases in the middle. The CDR3 contains 12 residues. Per germline, CDR1 SNHLY and CDR2 FYNNEI. The DNA of the CDR3 is TGTGCCAGCAGTGAATCGGGGACTGAAGCTTTCTTT. This encodes CASSESGTEAFF.

The genes are TRBV5-1 and TRBJ2-5, with a possible D match to TRBD2 (6 bases). The V gene lost 0 bases and the J gene lost 4 bases, with 7 bases spanning the gap. Germline V gene lookup returns CDR1 SGHRS and CDR2 YFSETQ. The CDR3 sequence is 13 residues long. This CDR3 is CASSLGGVETQYF. CDR3 DNA sequence: TGCGCCAGCAGCTTGGGGGGGGTAGAGACCCAGTACTTC.

The gene calls are TRBV30 and TRBJ1-1, with TRBD1 as a possible D gene (5 bases). Germline V gives CDR1 GTSNPN, CDR2 SVGIG (reference sequence). The ends were cut back, 5 bases at V and 11 bases at J, with 24 bases in the middle. CDR3 length: 14 residues. The CDR3: CAWFPWTGLQRAFF. The CDR3, as DNA: TGTGCCTGGTTCCCCTGGACGGGACTTCAGAGGGCTTTCTTT.

This clone has a single count. V is TRBV20-1 and J is TRBJ2-1, with D perhaps TRBD1 (5 bases). This CDR3 comprises 11 residues. CDR1 and CDR2 (germline): DFQATT, SNEGSKA (reference sequence). V was clipped by 5 bases and J by 4 bases, with 6 bases between them. CDR3 protein: CSAGHYNEQFF. The CDR3 region has the DNA TGCAGTGCTGGACATTACAATGAGCAGTTCTTC.

CDR3 in DNA: TGTGCCAGCAGTGAAGACGGAGGGCTAATGAACACTGAAGCTTTCTTT. Translated: CASSEDGGLMNTEAFF. The J gene is TRBJ1-1, the V gene TRBV6-1, with no clear D. V dropped 1 base and J dropped 0 bases, with 12 bases sitting between them. The CDR3 loop spans 16 amino acids. The germline gives CDR1 MNHNS, CDR2 SASEGT.

This clone was seen only once. The rearrangement links TRBV6-5 to TRBJ1-2, with D unclear. Trimming took 6 bases from V and 5 from J, leaving 7 bases between them. The germline V gene has CDR1 MNHEY and CDR2 SVGAGI. The CDR3 loop spans 11 amino acids. This CDR3 reads CASSDTYGYTF. In nucleotides, the CDR3 is TGTGCCAGCAGCGACACTTATGGCTACACCTTC.

This sequence joins TRBV5-1 and TRBJ2-7, with 8 bases lining up with TRBD1. V shed 4 bases, J shed 0 bases, and the junction held 3 bases outside the gene matches. The CDR3 length is 14 residues. Germline CDR1 and CDR2: SGHRS and YFSETQ. CDR3 nucleotides: TGCGCCAGCAGCCCAGGGGGCCTCTCCTACGAGCAGTACTTC. Residues: CASSPGGLSYEQYF.

This chain connects TRBV4-3 to TRBJ1-2; 8 bases match TRBD1. J lost 6 bases, V lost 0 bases, and 9 bases had no gene match. CDR3 length: 16 amino acids. Germline CDR1 and CDR2: LGHNA and YSLEER. Written as DNA, the CDR3 is TGCGCCAGCAGCCAAGATCAGCGGACAGGGTACGATGGCTACACCTTC. Its protein is CASSQDQRTGYDGYTF.

The rearrangement joins TRBV5-8 to TRBJ2-2, with 10 bases aligning to TRBD2. With V trimmed by 2 bases and J by 3 bases, 7 bases remained unmatched. The CDR3 spans 17 residues. Germline lookup yields CDR1 SGHTS and CDR2 YDEGEE. This CDR3 reads CASSFPLAGADTGELFF. For the CDR3, the DNA is TGTGCCAGCAGCTTCCCTCTAGCGGGGGCTGACACCGGGGAGCTGTTTTTT.

In its sample, this clone was seen once. The junction differs from germline at one of its ends, possibly a read error. V is TRBV7-9 and J is TRBJ2-5; TRBD2 matches at 11 bases. The CDR3 is made up of 14 amino acids. Germline-derived CDR1 and CDR2 are SEHNR and FQNEAQ (reference sequence). The CDR3 is CASSLAGGGETQYF. DNA of the CDR3: TGTGCCAGCAGCCTAGCGGGAGGAGGGGAGACCCAGTACTTC.

The J gene is TRBJ1-2, the V gene TRBV5-6, with no clear D. CDR1 and CDR2 from the germline V gene are SGHDT and YYEEEE. V dropped 6 bases and J dropped 4 bases, with 10 bases sitting between them. The CDR3 extends over 12 amino acids. CDR3 amino acids: CASTVDGYGYTF. The CDR3 DNA reads TGTGCCAGCACCGTGGACGGCTATGGCTACACCTTC.